The sequence of this T cell receptor beta chain was determined in a study of shared clonotypes between healthy human individuals. Findings of the study overall: Represented diversity, genetic and exposure-history alike, was limited by few donors. The researchers took only blood, and tissue repertoires probably look different.

With regard to this clone: Its antigen is not identified.

The data were produced by immunoSEQ multiplex PCR, yet TCRdb's version contains in-frame clones alone and is incomplete. The table has 1 million to 1.3 million clones, 75% to 80% seen once; the top ten hold 0.6% to 0.7%. V gave up 6 bases and J gave up 5 bases, with 15 bases separating them. From germline, CDR1 is MNHEY and CDR2 SMNVEV (reference sequence). This CDR3 is built from 14 residues. V and J are TRBV27 and TRBJ2-3; D not resolved. The clonotype comes from a man aged 18 to 35 in good health. Some clones in this sample may be carry-over from other donors' samples. Source material: memory CD4+ T cells from PBMCs. As to subset: CD45RA-negative fraction. DNA of the CDR3: TGTGCCAGCAGACCAATGGTAGCCGTAGATACGCAGTATTTT. Translating it yields CASRPMVAVDTQYF.